The rows below give T cell receptor beta chains drawn from one sample of a study of CD8+ T cells in alopecia areata. Profiling relied on immunoSEQ multiplex PCR, and the TCRdb table lists in-frame clones only, not all of them. The sample carries about 100,000 clones, approximately 50% recorded once. Sequencing was carried out using NKG2D-low CD8+ T cells sorted from blood. These receptor sequences come from a human donor with alopecia areata. CDR3s include the opening cysteine and the closing phenylalanine or tryptophan. Fields, in order: V gene, J gene, CDR3 protein.

V gene: TRBV10-3
J gene: TRBJ2-1
CDR3 protein: CAITPEVGGGYNEQFF

V gene: TRBV27
J gene: TRBJ2-2
CDR3 protein: CASSLGQGASGELFF

V gene: TRBV28
J gene: TRBJ2-1
CDR3 protein: CASSRLAGEQFF

V gene: TRBV27
J gene: TRBJ2-7
CDR3 protein: CASSLGGPEQYF

V gene: TRBV10-1
J gene: TRBJ1-2
CDR3 protein: CASSEGQGLGYTF

V gene: TRBV29-1
J gene: TRBJ2-5
CDR3 protein: CSVAGLAGETQYF

V gene: TRBV7-9
J gene: TRBJ2-6
CDR3 protein: CASSFPNSGANVLTF

V gene: TRBV13
J gene: TRBJ2-5
CDR3 protein: CASSSGQVRETQYF

V gene: TRBV29-1
J gene: TRBJ2-1
CDR3 protein: CSVVGREASRPDSYNEQFF

V gene: TRBV27
J gene: TRBJ2-2
CDR3 protein: CASSRGLAGSTRELFF

V gene: TRBV11-2
J gene: TRBJ2-7
CDR3 protein: CASLSGTGNEQYF

V gene: TRBV19
J gene: TRBJ2-1
CDR3 protein: CASSIGGEGPHEQFF

V gene: TRBV21-1
J gene: TRBJ2-7
CDR3 protein: CASSNLATQYLRLGMVEQYF

V gene: TRBV30
J gene: TRBJ2-1
CDR3 protein: CAWKGLAENEQFF

V gene: TRBV28
J gene: TRBJ1-3
CDR3 protein: CASSRPHSGNTIYF

V gene: TRBV29-1
J gene: TRBJ2-1
CDR3 protein: CSAEGRMGNSYNEQFF

V gene: TRBV10-3
J gene: TRBJ2-7
CDR3 protein: CAISESPLTGQGYEQYF

V gene: TRBV29-1
J gene: TRBJ2-7
CDR3 protein: CSVSNLPSYEQYF

V gene: TRBV27
J gene: TRBJ2-1
CDR3 protein: CASSLSPLRQTIYNEQFF

V gene: TRBV7-9
J gene: TRBJ2-1
CDR3 protein: CASSLSLAGRNEQFF

V gene: TRBV10-3
J gene: TRBJ2-5
CDR3 protein: CAIKSGTSGAQETQYF

V gene: TRBV25-1
J gene: TRBJ2-5
CDR3 protein: CASSEWKLGGQETQYF

V gene: TRBV5-1
J gene: TRBJ1-2
CDR3 protein: CASSLAASGGLGYTF

V gene: TRBV9
J gene: TRBJ1-2
CDR3 protein: CASRKNTGEASF

V gene: TRBV12-5
J gene: TRBJ2-1
CDR3 protein: CASGPGSGGLEQFF

V gene: TRBV13
J gene: TRBJ2-1
CDR3 protein: CASSPRVSVNEQFF

V gene: TRBV2
J gene: TRBJ2-3
CDR3 protein: CASNGYPTMSTDTQYF

V gene: TRBV5-1
J gene: TRBJ1-1
CDR3 protein: CASRPRTGTEAFF

V gene: TRBV3-1/TRBV3-2
J gene: TRBJ2-1
CDR3 protein: CASSQGQFF

V gene: TRBV15
J gene: TRBJ2-1
CDR3 protein: CATRSTGLYNEQFF

V gene: TRBV2
J gene: TRBJ2-1
CDR3 protein: CASSRWTGGDPGLAETDEQFF

V gene: TRBV27
J gene: TRBJ2-5
CDR3 protein: CASSFGGETQYF

V gene: TRBV19
J gene: TRBJ1-3
CDR3 protein: CASTPGPLGNTIYF

V gene: TRBV27
J gene: TRBJ1-1
CDR3 protein: CASSLGGNTEAFF

V gene: TRBV7-8
J gene: TRBJ2-7
CDR3 protein: CASSNPGTTSEQYF

V gene: TRBV13
J gene: TRBJ2-7
CDR3 protein: CASSLGAHSGNYEQYF

V gene: TRBV28
J gene: TRBJ2-1
CDR3 protein: CASNNFPGLMYNEQFF

V gene: TRBV29-1
J gene: TRBJ1-5
CDR3 protein: CSVEEGHNQPQHF

V gene: TRBV4-1
J gene: TRBJ2-3
CDR3 protein: CASSQEAGNGADTQYF

V gene: TRBV5-4
J gene: TRBJ2-3
CDR3 protein: CASSFSGTDTQYF

V gene: TRBV5-6
J gene: TRBJ2-7
CDR3 protein: CASSLLQGQQYF